The 26 T cell receptor beta chains below were found in one sample sequenced in a study of T cells in Graves' hyperthyroidism and ophthalmopathy. TCR beta CDR3 regions were amplified from RNA. When the TCR CDR3 underwent first-round RT-PCR, the HTBI primer set was used. TCRdb re-derived calls from the multiplex PCR reads in MiXCR, one entry per CDR3 protein. The sample shows 610,000 or so distinct CDR3 sequences, 46% of them seen only once. Material for sequencing was peripheral blood or thyroid tissue (not recorded which). These receptors originate from a woman in her late teens or twenties with Graves' hyperthyroidism.

This chain joins TRBV19 and TRBJ2-5; TRBD1 aligns across 9 bases. CDR1 LNHDA and CDR2 SQIVND come from the germline V gene (reference sequence). This CDR3 region has 18 residues. After removal of 5 bases from V and 4 bases from J, the junction contained 17 bases not matched to a gene. CDR3 DNA sequence: TGTGCCAGTAGTCACCGGCGAAGGGACAGGGAAACGCGAGAGACCCAGTACTTC. Amino acid sequence: CASSHRRRDRETRETQYF.

This clonotype was picked up many times. The CDR3 protein is CATSDRRGQGVYGYTF. CDR3 sequence (DNA): TGTGCCACCAGTGACCGGAGAGGACAGGGGGTATATGGCTACACCTTC. The V call is TRBV24-1, the J call TRBJ1-2; TRBD1 aligns across 10 bases. The germline V gene has CDR1 KGHDR and CDR2 SFDVKD. The CDR3 is 16 residues long. V trimming: 4 bases; J trimming: 5 bases; junction bases outside the gene matches: 9.

This clonotype was detected only once. The V call is TRBV27, the J call TRBJ1-1; TRBD1 matches at 8 bases. Germline CDR1 and CDR2: MNHEY and SMNVEV (reference sequence). The CDR3 has 14 amino acids. V lost 7 bases, J lost 4 bases, and 8 bases stayed unmatched. The CDR3 protein is CASMPGGGGTEAFF. DNA of the CDR3: TGTGCCAGCATGCCAGGGGGCGGCGGCACTGAAGCTTTCTTT.

The V and J genes are TRBV7-8 and TRBJ1-2, with 10 positions matching TRBD1. CDR3 length: 15 amino acids. CDR1 and CDR2 from the germline V gene are SGHVS and FQNEAQ. J gave up 7 bases and V 4 bases, and 9 bases lay outside the gene matches. In nucleotides, the CDR3 is TGTGCCAGCAGCTCAGCCGGGACAGGGGTGGCTGGCTACACCTTC. This sequence encodes CASSSAGTGVAGYTF.

The chain is built from TRBV20-1 and TRBJ2-3, with 15 bases matching TRBD2. Germline V gene sequence: CDR1 DFQATT, CDR2 SNEGSKA (reference sequence). This CDR3 region has 17 residues. V gave up 3 bases and J gave up 5 bases; unmatched junction bases: 9. CDR3: CSARGPGLAGGEDTQYF. The CDR3 DNA is TGCAGTGCTAGGGGCCCCGGACTAGCGGGAGGGGAAGATACGCAGTATTTT.

The chain has TRBV11-2 and TRBJ1-1; no firm D call. Germline V gives CDR1 SGHAT, CDR2 FQNNGV. The CDR3 totals 12 residues. The ends were cut back, 0 bases at V and 8 bases at J, with 7 bases in the middle. CDR3 sequence (DNA): TGTGCCAGCAGCTTAGATATCGGGGAAGCTTTCTTT. It specifies CASSLDIGEAFF. The full variable domain, in which reference TRBV11-2 and TRBJ1-1 provide the parts outside the CDR3, is EAGVAQSPRYKIIEKRQSVAFWCNPISGHATLYWYQQILGQGPKLLIQFQNNGVVDDSQLPKDRFSAERLKGVDSTLKIQPAKLEDSAVYLCASSLDIGEAFFGQGTRLTVV.

The CDR3 reads CSAGTLAGYNEAFF. CDR3 DNA: TGCAGTGCCGGGACACTAGCGGGATACAATGAAGCTTTCTTT. The genes are TRBV20-1 and TRBJ1-1, with D perhaps TRBD1 (6 bases). The length of the CDR3 is 14 residues. Trimming stripped 6 bases from V and 7 bases from J, with 21 bases between. Germline CDR1 DFQATT, CDR2 SNEGSKA (reference sequence).

The chain is built from TRBV10-3 and TRBJ2-2, with D possibly TRBD2 on 5 matching bases. The CDR3 is 12 amino acids. Germline CDR1 ENHRY, CDR2 SYGVKD. V lost 1 base, J lost 8 bases, and 5 bases lay in between. The CDR3 bases are TGTGCCATCAGTGAGTGGGAGGGGGAGCTGTTTTTT. This translates into CAISEWEGELFF.

This clonotype was found many times. The gene calls are TRBV12-3 or TRBV12-4 and TRBJ2-7; 7 nucleotides align to TRBD1. V trimming: 7 bases; J trimming: 3 bases; junction bases outside the gene matches: 9. This CDR3 is 14 amino acids long. The CDR3 reads CASTKTGPVYEQYF. In nucleotides, the CDR3 is TGTGCCAGCACCAAGACAGGGCCAGTCTACGAGCAGTACTTC.

As concerns this clonotype: One base away lies a much larger clone, so this may be a sequencing read error. The chain employs TRBV27 and TRBJ2-7; no reliable D call. CDR1 MNHEY and CDR2 SMNVEV come from the germline V gene (reference sequence). The CDR3 loop spans 16 amino acids. DNA of the CDR3: TGTGCCAGCAGTTTATCGGGGATTGCGAGCTCCCACGAGCAGTACTTC. Residues: CASSLSGIASSHEQYF.

This clonotype came up once. The rearrangement links TRBV7-9 to TRBJ2-5; D is possibly TRBD2 (6 bases). This CDR3 is 15 amino acids long. The V and J ends lost 7 bases and 5 bases respectively, with 20 bases between them. From germline, CDR1 is SEHNR and CDR2 FQNEAQ (reference sequence). CDR3 amino acids: CASTFVGGAKETQYF. The CDR3 region has the DNA TGTGCCAGCACATTCGTCGGAGGGGCCAAGGAGACCCAGTACTTC.

The J gene is TRBJ1-1, the V gene TRBV11-2; no clear D. The V gene's germline CDR1 is SGHAT and CDR2 FQNNGV. The CDR3 is 17 amino acids. Trimming removed 3 bases from V and 4 bases from J, with 21 bases in between. The CDR3 loop reads CASSFYSGVAGGTEAFF. CDR3 sequence (DNA): TGTGCCAGCAGCTTCTACTCCGGGGTGGCGGGCGGCACTGAAGCTTTCTTT.

This clonotype appeared many times. The chain joins TRBV29-1 to TRBJ2-1, with 8 bases aligning to TRBD1. The CDR3 is made up of 13 amino acids. V lost 8 bases, J lost 6 bases, and 9 bases stayed unmatched. The germline gives CDR1 SQVTM, CDR2 ANQGSEA. The CDR3 DNA sequence: TGCAGCACTCACAGGGGGTCAGGCAATGAGCAGTTCTTC. Translating gives CSTHRGSGNEQFF.

The V and J genes are TRBV24-1 and TRBJ2-3; possible D gene TRBD1, 6 bases. The V end was cut by 4 bases, the J end by 10 bases, with 20 bases between. The CDR3 spans 15 residues. CDR1 is KGHDR and CDR2 is SFDVKD in the germline V gene. This CDR3 is CATSESGQINRAQYF. The CDR3 bases are TGTGCCACCAGTGAATCAGGACAGATCAATCGGGCGCAGTATTTT.

This clonotype was counted ten times or more. The chain joins TRBV24-1 to TRBJ2-2; possible D gene TRBD2, 5 bases. Germline-derived CDR1 and CDR2 are KGHDR and SFDVKD. The CDR3 extends over 14 amino acids. The germline V and J ends were trimmed by 3 bases and 5 bases, with 9 bases remaining between them. The CDR3 protein is CATSDVDLTGELFF. CDR3 coding DNA: TGTGCCACCAGTGATGTGGACTTAACCGGGGAGCTGTTTTTT.

This chain links TRBV18 with TRBJ1-1, with TRBD1 identical over 9 bases. This CDR3 contains 15 residues. Germline V lookup: CDR1 KGHSH, CDR2 LQKENI. The trim removed 5 bases at V and 1 base at J, leaving 5 bases unmatched. CDR3 sequence (DNA): TGTGCCAGCTCATCGCTGACAGGGGGGAACACTGAAGCTTTCTTT. Translation: CASSSLTGGNTEAFF. The variable domain in full, completed from reference TRBV18 and TRBJ1-1, reads NAGVMQNPRHLVRRRGQEARLRCSPMKGHSHVYWYRQLPEEGLKFMVYLQKENIIDESGMPKERFSAEFPKEGPSILRIQQVVRGDSAAYFCASSSLTGGNTEAFFGQGTRLTVV.

This clonotype was detected ten times or more. This sequence joins TRBV5-4 and TRBJ1-2; 10 nucleotides align to TRBD1. After removal of 4 bases from V and 8 bases from J, the junction contained 8 bases not matched to a gene. Germline V gives CDR1 SGHNT, CDR2 YYREEE (reference sequence). The CDR3 is 14 residues long. This chain's CDR3 is CASSIDRGQGGYTF. CDR3 DNA sequence: TGTGCCAGCAGCATTGACAGGGGGCAGGGCGGCTACACCTTC.

This chain uses TRBV7-9 with TRBJ2-5; TRBD2 matches at 9 bases. The CDR3 runs 15 residues. Germline CDR1 is SEHNR and CDR2 is FQNEAQ (reference sequence). Losses at the gene ends were 8 bases for V and 5 bases for J; bases not matched to a gene: 12. CDR3 sequence reads: CASRTFSGSLETQYF. Here the CDR3 DNA reads TGTGCCAGCCGGACGTTTAGCGGGAGCCTGGAGACCCAGTACTTC.

This clonotype occurred many times. This chain uses TRBV5-1 with TRBJ2-5; TRBD2 matches 11 bases. Germline assignment: CDR1 SGHRS and CDR2 YFSETQ. The CDR3 is 15 residues long. V lost 4 bases to trimming and J lost 5 bases; unmatched junction nucleotides: 7. Written as DNA, the CDR3 is TGCGCCAGCAGCGGGACTAGCGGAGGCGGGGAGACCCAGTACTTC. Protein sequence: CASSGTSGGGETQYF.

This clonotype was detected ten times or more. This chain connects TRBV12-3 or TRBV12-4 to TRBJ1-2, with D unresolved. This CDR3 has 14 amino acids. V was cut by 6 bases and J by 4 bases, with 15 bases left in between. CDR3 bases: TGTGCCAGCAGGCCACCGGAAGGCGGCTATGGCTACACCTTC. Its protein product is CASRPPEGGYGYTF.

On this clonotype: Possible read error: a much larger clone is one base away. Lacking the conserved final phenylalanine or tryptophan, this CDR3 likely reflects a read error. V is TRBV12-3 or TRBV12-4 and J is TRBJ2-5; 13 bases match TRBD2. After removal of 6 bases from V and 3 bases from J, the junction contained 4 bases not matched to a gene. This CDR3 contains 15 residues. The CDR3 nucleotides read TGTGCCAGCAGACGAGGACTAGCGGGAGAAGAGACCCAGTACTAC. This sequence encodes CASRRGLAGEETQYY.

V usage is TRBV12-3 or TRBV12-4 and J usage is TRBJ1-6; TRBD1 might be the D (6 bases). V shed 2 bases and J shed 8 bases, with 16 bases lying between them. This CDR3 has 16 amino acids. The chain's CDR3 is CASSLRTWGADSPLHF. In nucleotides, the CDR3 is TGTGCCAGCAGTTTACGGACGTGGGGGGCTGATTCACCCCTCCACTTT.

On this clonotype itself: A read error may produce the germline difference seen at one junction end. The rearrangement links TRBV5-1 to TRBJ1-1, with 9 positions matching TRBD1. The CDR3 is 15 residues long. Germline CDR1 and CDR2: SGHRS and YFSETQ. The CDR3 DNA reads as TGTGCCAGCAGCGCGGGACAGGGTACGAACACTGAAGCTTTCTTT. Protein sequence: CASSAGQGTNTEAFF.

The sample holds many counts of this clonotype. The chain has TRBV4-1 and TRBJ2-5; D remains ambiguous. Germline loops: CDR1 MGHRA, CDR2 YSYEKL. The CDR3 totals 18 residues. V was pared by 1 base and J by 0 bases, with 18 bases between. CDR3: CASSQAPNTPGNQETQYF. CDR3 DNA sequence: TGCGCCAGCAGCCAAGCCCCCAACACTCCCGGAAACCAAGAGACCCAGTACTTC.

This clonotype has ten or more counts. The genes are TRBV6-5 and TRBJ1-5; D is ambiguous. Trimming stripped 5 bases from V and 6 bases from J, with 8 bases between. CDR1 is MNHEY, CDR2 SVGAGI, per germline. The CDR3 spans 12 residues. This CDR3 reads CASSPLGQPQHF. CDR3 coding DNA: TGTGCCAGCAGTCCCCTCGGTCAGCCCCAGCATTTT.

This clonotype appeared a few times. Being one base from a much bigger clone, this may be a read error. This chain's CDR3 is CSVSGVNTEAFF. The CDR3 bases are TGCAGCGTGAGTGGGGTGAACACTGAAGCTTTCTTT. The V gene is TRBV29-1, the J gene TRBJ1-1; D is ambiguous. Trimming removed 6 bases at V and 0 bases at J, with 8 bases between. The CDR3 runs 12 residues. Germline V lookup: CDR1 SQVTM, CDR2 ANQGSEA.